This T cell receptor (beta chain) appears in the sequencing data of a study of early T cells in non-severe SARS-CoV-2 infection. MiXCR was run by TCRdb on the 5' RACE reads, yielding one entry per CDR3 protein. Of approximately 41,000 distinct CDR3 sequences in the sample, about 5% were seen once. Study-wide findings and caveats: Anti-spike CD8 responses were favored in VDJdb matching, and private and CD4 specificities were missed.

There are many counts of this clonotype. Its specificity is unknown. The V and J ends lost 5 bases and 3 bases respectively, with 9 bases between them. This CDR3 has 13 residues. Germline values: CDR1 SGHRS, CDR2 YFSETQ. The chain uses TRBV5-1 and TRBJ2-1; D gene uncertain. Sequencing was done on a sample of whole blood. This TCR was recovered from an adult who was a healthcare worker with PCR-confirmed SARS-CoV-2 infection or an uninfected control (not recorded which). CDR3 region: CASRTDDYNEQFF. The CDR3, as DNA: TGCGCCAGCAGGACCGACGACTACAATGAGCAGTTCTTC. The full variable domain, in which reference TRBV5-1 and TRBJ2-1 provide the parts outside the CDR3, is KAGVTQTPRYLIKTRGQQVTLSCSPISGHRSVSWYQQTPGQGLQFLFEYFSETQRNKGNFPGRFSGRQFSNSRSEMNVSTLELGDSALYLCASRTDDYNEQFFGPGTRLTVL.